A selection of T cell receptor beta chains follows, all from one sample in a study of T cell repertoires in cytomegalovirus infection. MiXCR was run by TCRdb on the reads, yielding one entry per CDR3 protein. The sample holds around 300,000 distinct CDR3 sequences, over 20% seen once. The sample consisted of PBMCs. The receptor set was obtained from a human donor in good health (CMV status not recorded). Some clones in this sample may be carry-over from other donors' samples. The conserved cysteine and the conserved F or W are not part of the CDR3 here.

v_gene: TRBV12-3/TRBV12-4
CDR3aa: ASSFRIPGPDTQY

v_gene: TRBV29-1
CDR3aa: SVDDGSFEQY

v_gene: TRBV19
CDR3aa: ASSTGVAGVGVRNEQY

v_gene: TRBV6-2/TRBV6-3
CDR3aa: ASRAGTSGRPFTDTQY

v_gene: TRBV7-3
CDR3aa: ASSLSAVQETQY

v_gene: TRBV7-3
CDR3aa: ASSLSIGNTEAF

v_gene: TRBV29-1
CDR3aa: SADRADTEAF

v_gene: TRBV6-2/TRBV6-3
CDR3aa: ASRKGGLAGPWEQY

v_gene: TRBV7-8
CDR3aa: ASSLLLNSGANVLT

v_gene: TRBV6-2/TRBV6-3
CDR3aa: ASKGLGLNNNEQF

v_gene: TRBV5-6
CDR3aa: ASSLQGLIAF

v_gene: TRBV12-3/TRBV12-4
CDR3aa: ASSLEGANYGYT

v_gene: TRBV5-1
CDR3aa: ASSPGLNSYTDTQY

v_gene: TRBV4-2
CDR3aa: ASSQGSGGDDTQY

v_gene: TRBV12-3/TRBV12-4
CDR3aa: ASSRLPTSGNYNEQF

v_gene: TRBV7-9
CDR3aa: AIPATSGASYNEQF

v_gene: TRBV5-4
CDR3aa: ASSAAGNSDEQF

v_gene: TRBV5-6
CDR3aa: ASSWGGDNSPLH

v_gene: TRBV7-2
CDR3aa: ASSFWTGDRGGELF

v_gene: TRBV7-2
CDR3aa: ASSLIGRGGRYEQY

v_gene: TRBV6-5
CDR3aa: ASSSTSVGTQY

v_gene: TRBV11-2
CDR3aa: ASSLGEVAKNIQY

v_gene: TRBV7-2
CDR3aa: ASSPTTYGYT